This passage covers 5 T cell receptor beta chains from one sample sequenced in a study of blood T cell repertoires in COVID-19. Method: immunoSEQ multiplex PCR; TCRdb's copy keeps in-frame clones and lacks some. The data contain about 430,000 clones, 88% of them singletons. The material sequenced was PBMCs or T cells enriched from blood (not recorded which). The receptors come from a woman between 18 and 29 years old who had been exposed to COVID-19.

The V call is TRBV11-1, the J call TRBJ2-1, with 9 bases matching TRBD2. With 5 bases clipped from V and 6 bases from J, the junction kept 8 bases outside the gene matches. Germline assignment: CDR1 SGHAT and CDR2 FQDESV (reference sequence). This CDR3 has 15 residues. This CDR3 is CASSPMAGGPNEQFF. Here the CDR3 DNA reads TGTGCCAGCAGCCCCATGGCGGGAGGGCCCAATGAGCAGTTCTTC.

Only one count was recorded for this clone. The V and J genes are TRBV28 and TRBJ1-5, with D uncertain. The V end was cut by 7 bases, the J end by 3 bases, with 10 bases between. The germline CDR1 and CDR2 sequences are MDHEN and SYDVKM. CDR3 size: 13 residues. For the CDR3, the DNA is TGTGCCAGCACGCGGCCGAACAATCAGCCCCAGCATTTT. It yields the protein CASTRPNNQPQHF.

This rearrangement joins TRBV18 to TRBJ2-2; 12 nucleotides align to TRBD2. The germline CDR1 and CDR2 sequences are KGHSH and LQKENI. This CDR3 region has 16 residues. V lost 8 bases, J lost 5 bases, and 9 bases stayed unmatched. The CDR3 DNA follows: TGTGCCAGCCAACCTAGCGGGGGGGCGTCGACCGGGGAGCTGTTTTTT. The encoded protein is CASQPSGGASTGELFF.

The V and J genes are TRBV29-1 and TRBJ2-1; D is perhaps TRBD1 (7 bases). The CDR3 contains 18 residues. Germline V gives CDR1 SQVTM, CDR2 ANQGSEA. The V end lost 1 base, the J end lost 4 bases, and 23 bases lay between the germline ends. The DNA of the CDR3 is TGCAGCGTTGAAGGGACCGGCGGGACAGCTTCCCTTTACAATGAGCAGTTCTTC. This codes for CSVEGTGGTASLYNEQFF.

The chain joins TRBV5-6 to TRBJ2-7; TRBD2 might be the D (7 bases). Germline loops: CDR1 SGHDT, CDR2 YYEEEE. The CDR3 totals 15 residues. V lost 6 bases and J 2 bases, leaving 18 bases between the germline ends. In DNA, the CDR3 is TGTGCCAGCATCAACAGCGGGACAACCCCCTACGAGCAGTACTTC. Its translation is CASINSGTTPYEQYF.